The 13 T cell receptor beta chains listed next were all sequenced from one sample in a study of vaccination and CD4 T cells after COVID-19. The treatment is: roughly ten-day PBMC culture with coronavirus spike peptide pools or control peptides (ViraFEST assay). Cultured CD4+ T cells had their DNA profiled by the Oncomine TCR Beta short-read assay. TCRdb recomputed calls from the PCR reads with MiXCR, one row per CDR3 protein. The table records approximately 12,000 distinct CDR3 sequences, about half of them present only once. Antigens of these TCRs are unknown. The sequencing sample was made of CD4+ T cells from blood, cultured in vitro. The origin of the receptors is a human donor who had recovered from COVID-19.

The sample holds a few counts of this clonotype. The CDR3 region is CASSSTSGGSIKQYF. CDR3 sequence (DNA): TGTGCCAGTAGTTCCACTAGCGGGGGGTCTATAAAGCAGTATTTT. The chain employs TRBV19 and TRBJ2-3, with 12 bases aligning to TRBD2. The CDR3 consists of 15 residues. Trimming took 5 bases from V and 11 from J; bases not matched to a gene: 11. The germline V gene has CDR1 LNHDA and CDR2 SQIVND (reference sequence).

This chain links TRBV15 with TRBJ2-7; D is unclear. Germline V gene lookup returns CDR1 LNHNV and CDR2 YYDKDF (reference sequence). V was shortened by 0 bases and J by 0 bases, with 9 bases between the two germline ends. The CDR3 sequence is 15 residues long. The CDR3 here is CATSRDPGISYEQYF. In DNA form, the CDR3 reads TGTGCCACCAGCAGAGATCCGGGCATCTCCTACGAGCAGTACTTC.

The chain carries TRBV7-3 and TRBJ2-7; 11 bases fit TRBD2. The CDR3 is made up of 14 amino acids. Germline V lookup: CDR1 SGHTA, CDR2 FQGTGA. J was trimmed by 5 bases and V by 5 bases; bases with no gene match: 5. Written as DNA, the CDR3 is TGTGCCAGCAGCCATAGCGGGAGGGTCGACGAGCAGTACTTC. It specifies CASSHSGRVDEQYF.

This chain connects TRBV7-2 to TRBJ2-3; 7 bases agree with TRBD1. Germline assignment: CDR1 SGHTA and CDR2 FQGNSA. Trimming at V came to 5 bases and at J to 5 bases, leaving 10 bases not matched to a gene. There are 15 residues in the CDR3. CDR3 sequence: CASSGADRFRDTQYF. CDR3 DNA sequence: TGTGCCAGCAGCGGGGCGGACAGGTTCAGAGATACGCAGTATTTT.

This clonotype has a single count. The chain links TRBV5-1 to TRBJ2-5, with D possibly TRBD1 on 5 matching bases. The CDR3 loop spans 14 amino acids. Trimming removed 2 bases at V and 2 bases at J, with 10 bases between. CDR1 is SGHRS and CDR2 is YFSETQ in the germline V gene. CDR3 sequence (DNA): TGCGCCAGCAGCTTTGGGGCACAACAAGAGACCCAGTACTTC. Protein product: CASSFGAQQETQYF.

The chain links TRBV30 to TRBJ1-2; D call uncertain. CDR3 size: 13 residues. Germline assignment: CDR1 GTSNPN and CDR2 SVGIG (reference sequence). Trimming cost V 0 bases and J 4 bases, with 9 bases left between them. The CDR3, as DNA: TGTGCCTGGAGTGTATCGGGGTTCTATGGCTACACCTTC. It specifies CAWSVSGFYGYTF.

This clonotype is medium-sized (0.01 to 0.1%) within its sample. CDR3 region: CSANRLAGGLNEQYF. CDR3 coding DNA: TGCAGTGCGAACAGACTAGCGGGAGGATTAAACGAGCAGTACTTC. The rearrangement joins TRBV20-1 to TRBJ2-7; 13 positions match TRBD2. From germline, CDR1 is DFQATT and CDR2 SNEGSKA (reference sequence). This CDR3 has 15 residues. Germline trimming cut 6 bases from V and 5 bases from J; bases unmatched to any gene: 10.

This sequence joins TRBV10-1 and TRBJ1-6; TRBD1 matches at 10 bases. CDR3 length: 16 amino acids. The ends lost 7 bases at V and 10 bases at J; junction bases unmatched: 13. Germline CDR1 reads WNHNN; CDR2 reads SYGVQD (reference sequence). The CDR3, as DNA: TGCGCCAGCACCAGAGTCCCGGGACAGGGGAAATCACCCCTCCACTTT. This encodes CASTRVPGQGKSPLHF.

This chain joins TRBV28 and TRBJ2-7; perhaps TRBD2 as D (6 bases). Trimming removed 6 bases at V and 2 bases at J, with 17 bases between. In germline, CDR1 is MDHEN, CDR2 SYDVKM. The CDR3 loop spans 15 amino acids. The CDR3 region is CASSPPLANTYEQYF. The CDR3 DNA follows: TGTGCCAGCAGCCCCCCTCTAGCGAATACCTACGAGCAGTACTTC.

This rearrangement joins TRBV6-4 to TRBJ2-3, with 7 bases fitting TRBD2. Germline V gives CDR1 MRHNA, CDR2 SNTAGT. Trimming took 3 bases from V and 4 from J; bases not matched to a gene: 4. The CDR3 length is 14 residues. CDR3 in DNA: TGTGCCAGCAGTGAAATTGGGGGGGCAGATACGCAGTATTTT. This sequence encodes CASSEIGGADTQYF.

The chain joins TRBV30 to TRBJ2-3; D possibly uses TRBD1 or TRBD2 (5 bases each). The germline V gene has CDR1 GTSNPN and CDR2 SVGIG (reference sequence). The CDR3 is made up of 14 amino acids. V was pared by 4 bases and J by 0 bases, with 11 bases between. The CDR3 DNA follows: TGTGCCTGGAACCCCGGGGCTAGCACAGATACGCAGTATTTT. This translates into CAWNPGASTDTQYF.

This clonotype turned up a few times. The CDR3 nucleotides read TGTGCGAGCGCTTGGGGGGGCACGAACACCGGGGAGCTGTTTTTT. Translation: CASAWGGTNTGELFF. This chain uses TRBV7-8 with TRBJ2-2; perhaps TRBD2 as D (7 bases). The germline V gene encodes CDR1 SGHVS and CDR2 FQNEAQ. The CDR3 runs 15 residues.

The table lists this clonotype with a count of one. The chain couples TRBV4-1 to TRBJ1-3; tentative D call: TRBD1 (6 bases). This CDR3 spans 17 amino acids. Deletions cut 1 base from V and 4 bases from J, with 17 bases between. Germline V CDR1 and CDR2: MGHRA, YSYEKL. This CDR3 reads CASSQGRAGVLGNTIYF. The DNA for the CDR3 is TGCGCCAGCAGCCAAGGGCGTGCAGGGGTATTAGGAAACACCATATATTTT.